A selection of T cell receptor beta chains follows, all from one sample in a study of early T cells in non-severe SARS-CoV-2 infection. A single record per CDR3 protein comes from TCRdb applying MiXCR to the 5' RACE reads. The table has 55,000 to 65,000 distinct CDR3 sequences, about 8.9% seen once; the top ten hold 17%. Sequenced material: whole blood. These receptors were collected from an adult who was a healthcare worker with PCR-confirmed SARS-CoV-2 infection or an uninfected control (not recorded which). CDR3s include the opening cysteine and the closing phenylalanine or tryptophan. A D gene is named only where the DNA matches it firmly. A row's size may be missing; if present it is once, few, many or a size class.

TRBD1,TRBV28,TRBJ2-4,many,TGTGCCAGCAAAGCGCCGGGACAGGGGGCGCAAGGTGGAAACATTCAGTACTTC,CASKAPGQGAQGGNIQYF
NA,TRBV7-3,TRBJ2-5,many,TGTGCCAGCAGCTTAGGGGGTTACGAGACCCAGTACTTC,CASSLGGYETQYF
TRBD1,TRBV2,TRBJ2-2,NA,TGTGCCAGCAGCGGGACAGTCCAGGGGGAGCTGTTTTTT,CASSGTVQGELFF
NA,TRBV5-1,TRBJ1-6,many,TGCGCCAGCAAGCTTGGTGGCACGCAGACAAGTTCACCCCTCCACTTT,CASKLGGTQTSSPLHF
TRBD2,TRBV7-8,TRBJ2-7,many,TGTGCCAGCAGCGCTAGCGGAGGTTCCTACGAGCAGTACTTC,CASSASGGSYEQYF
NA,TRBV19,TRBJ1-2,few,TGTGCCAGTAGTCCCAATGGGAGACATCCCTATGGCTACACCTTC,CASSPNGRHPYGYTF
TRBD1,TRBV25-1,TRBJ2-7,many,TGTGCCAGCATTAGGACAGGGGAGTACGAGCAGTACTTC,CASIRTGEYEQYF
TRBD2,TRBV28,TRBJ2-1,many,TGTGCCAGCAGTTCCATTAGCGGGCCTTACAATGAGCAGTTCTTC,CASSSISGPYNEQFF
NA,TRBV9,TRBJ2-2,NA,TGTGCCAGCAGCGTCCCGCCCGGGGGCACCGGGGAGCTGTTTTTT,CASSVPPGGTGELFF
NA,TRBV20-1,TRBJ1-1,few,TGCAGTGCTAGAGAATGGGGGTTGAAGGCTTTCTTT,CSAREWGLKAFF